The clone carrying this TCR beta chain was found a few times. Its specificity is not known. The CDR3 covers 15 residues. Germline V gene lookup returns CDR1 MNHNY and CDR2 SVGAGI (reference sequence). V was cut by 0 bases and J by 0 bases, with 9 bases left in between. The sample originates from a study of blood T cells in healthy people across ages. Findings of the study overall: Per million T cells, TCR beta diversity dropped about linearly as age rose.

Through a sample-barcoded 5' primer and a J-beta primer mix, a second PCR was run for about 6 to 11 cycles. Tagging of each cDNA molecule was performed by a template-switch adaptor with 12 random nucleotides. Each CDR3 protein is one row after TCRdb ran MiXCR on the 5' RACE reads. Of about 1.8 million distinct CDR3 sequences in the sample, about 49% are singletons; the top ten hold less than 2.5%. Sequencing was done on a sample of blood. This sequence joins TRBV6-6 and TRBJ2-7; D is unresolved. The receptor comes from a woman aged 40 to 50 in good health. DNA for the CDR3: TGTGCCAGCAGTTACTCGAGAACGAACTCCTACGAGCAGTACTTC. Translation gives CASSYSRTNSYEQYF.